The 12 T cell receptor beta chains below come from one sample, sequenced in a study of blood T cell repertoires in COVID-19. TCRdb keeps only in-frame clones here, not all; method: immunoSEQ multiplex PCR. The sample lists under 95,000 clones, roughly nine tenths occurring once. Sample: peripheral blood. These receptors came from a man in his fifties with COVID-19, enrolled during active disease.

The V gene is TRBV10-3, the J gene TRBJ2-5; unclear D gene. V gave up 0 bases and J gave up 5 bases, with 13 bases separating them. The CDR3 runs to 15 residues. CDR1 is ENHRY, CDR2 SYGVKD, per germline. Here the CDR3 DNA reads TGTGCCATCAGTGAGTCGACCGCGCGGCTTGAGACCCAGTACTTC. Encoded protein: CAISESTARLETQYF.

The chain joins TRBV2 to TRBJ1-2, with TRBD1 identical over 9 bases. CDR1 is SNHLY and CDR2 is FYNNEI in the germline V gene. V trimming: 3 bases; J trimming: 3 bases; junction bases outside the gene matches: 5. The CDR3 spans 15 residues. The CDR3 region has the DNA TGTGCCAGCAGTGAGACAGGGGGAGGATACTATGGCTACACCTTC. Amino acids: CASSETGGGYYGYTF. The whole variable domain, filled in from reference TRBV2 and TRBJ1-2, reads EPEVTQTPSHQVTQMGQEVILRCVPISNHLYFYWYRQILGQKVEFLVSFYNNEISEKSEIFDDQFSVERPDGSNFTLKIRSTKLEDSAMYFCASSETGGGYYGYTFGSGTRLTVV.

The chain links TRBV6-5 to TRBJ1-1, with TRBD1 as a possible D gene (5 bases). V was trimmed by 6 bases and J by 11 bases, leaving 13 bases between them. Germline V lookup: CDR1 MNHEY, CDR2 SVGAGI. The CDR3 is 11 amino acids. The CDR3 spells CASSAGWVAFF. The CDR3 DNA reads TGTGCCAGCAGCGCAGGGTGGGTGGCTTTCTTT.

V and J are TRBV18 and TRBJ2-1, with TRBD2 identical over 11 bases. The ends lost 2 bases at V and 2 bases at J; junction bases unmatched: 2. CDR1 is KGHSH, CDR2 LQKENI, per germline. The CDR3 spans 16 residues. The CDR3 sequence is CASSPTSGSTYNEQFF. The CDR3 region has the DNA TGTGCCAGCTCACCAACTAGCGGGAGCACCTACAATGAGCAGTTCTTC.

The chain combines TRBV6-2 or TRBV6-3 with TRBJ2-7; the match to TRBD2 covers 13 bases. CDR1 is MNHEY, CDR2 SVGEGT, per germline. The CDR3 covers 15 residues. V dropped 5 bases and J dropped 7; count of bases not matched to a gene: 8. This chain's CDR3 is CASSTTSGRAQEQYF. CDR3 bases: TGTGCCAGCAGTACAACTAGCGGGAGGGCCCAAGAGCAGTACTTC.

The chain links TRBV4-1 to TRBJ1-6; no firm D call. Deletions cut 1 base from V and 5 bases from J, with 12 bases between. CDR1 MGHRA and CDR2 YSYEKL come from the germline V gene. This CDR3 region has 16 residues. CDR3: CASSQGGEANNSPLHF. As DNA, the CDR3 is TGCGCCAGCAGCCAAGGGGGAGAGGCTAATAATTCACCCCTCCACTTT.

This clone was seen just once. The CDR3: CASGLSAGYTDTQYF. The CDR3 DNA sequence: TGTGCCAGCGGTCTCTCAGCGGGGTACACAGATACGCAGTATTTT. V gene TRBV7-6 combines with J gene TRBJ2-3; 7 bases are shared with TRBD2. The V gene's germline CDR1 is SGHVS and CDR2 FNYEAQ. V dropped 8 bases and J dropped 2; count of bases not matched to a gene: 10. The CDR3 consists of 15 residues.

The chain couples TRBV5-4 to TRBJ2-5, with 16 positions matching TRBD2. The trim removed 5 bases at V and 5 bases at J, leaving 9 bases unmatched. The CDR3 runs to 17 residues. Germline CDR1 and CDR2: SGHNT and YYREEE (reference sequence). The DNA of the CDR3 is TGTGCCAGCAGGTCGGGACTAGCGGGAGGGGAACGTGAGACCCAGTACTTC. It specifies CASRSGLAGGERETQYF. Full variable domain (rest looked up from reference TRBV5-4 and TRBJ2-5): ETGVTQSPTHLIKTRGQQVTLRCSSQSGHNTVSWYQQALGQGPQFIFQYYREEENGRGNFPPRFSGLQFPNYSSELNVNALELDDSALYLCASRSGLAGGERETQYFGPGTRLLVL.

The table lists this clone with a count of one. The chain is built from TRBV18 and TRBJ2-2; D perhaps matches TRBD2 (6 bases). V lost 2 bases and J lost 1, with 8 bases in between. Per the germline V gene, CDR1 is KGHSH and CDR2 is LQKENI. This CDR3 is built from 15 residues. CDR3 residues: CASSPGRENTGELFF. CDR3 DNA: TGTGCCAGCTCACCAGGGCGGGAGAACACCGGGGAGCTGTTTTTT.

The chain employs TRBV18 and TRBJ2-2, with 14 bases that match TRBD2. The CDR3 loop spans 20 amino acids. Germline CDR1 and CDR2: KGHSH and LQKENI. V lost 3 bases to trimming and J lost 4 bases; unmatched junction nucleotides: 13. The CDR3 spells CASSPTSLGLAGGGTGELFF. The CDR3 DNA reads TGTGCCAGCTCACCGACCAGTCTCGGACTAGCGGGAGGCGGCACCGGGGAGCTGTTTTTT.

The chain uses TRBV4-2 and TRBJ1-2; D not resolved. The CDR3 has 13 amino acids. Trimming cost V 0 bases and J 1 base, with 3 bases left between them. Germline CDR1 LGHNA, CDR2 YNFKEQ. CDR3 in DNA: TGTGCCAGCAGCCAAGAACATAACTATGGCTACACCTTC. Amino acids: CASSQEHNYGYTF.

This chain links TRBV6-6 with TRBJ2-7; 9 nucleotides line up with TRBD2. The V and J ends lost 5 bases and 5 bases, in that order; junction bases with no gene match: 10. Germline-derived CDR1 and CDR2 are MNHNY and SVGAGI (reference sequence). The CDR3 spans 15 residues. The CDR3 nucleotides are TGTGCCAGCAGTCTATGGACTAGCGAGGTCCACGAGCAGTACTTC. Its translation: CASSLWTSEVHEQYF.